These 7 T cell receptor beta chains share one sample of origin, sequenced in a study of T-cell memory formation after mild COVID-19. TCRdb recomputed calls from the 5' RACE reads with MiXCR, one row per CDR3 protein. Of some 320,000 distinct CDR3 sequences detected, roughly 15% appear once; the ten largest clones hold about a fifth. Sequenced: PBMCs or a T cell subset sorted from them (not recorded which). These receptors all come from a man younger than 35 who had mild COVID-19 (a few samples of this study predate the infection). Cell type and time point are not known.

This clonotype showed up many times. The J gene is TRBJ2-7, the V gene TRBV4-3, with D perhaps given as TRBD1 or TRBD2 (5 bases each). The CDR3 contains 13 residues. CDR1 and CDR2 (germline): LGHNA, YSLEER. Trimming cost V 1 base and J 4 bases, with 8 bases left between them. The CDR3 protein is CASSQGDGYEQYF. The DNA for the CDR3 is TGCGCCAGCAGCCAAGGGGACGGGTACGAGCAGTACTTC.

This clonotype was counted between two and nine times. J is TRBJ2-5 and V is TRBV4-1; TRBD2 agrees at 10 bases. The germline V gene encodes CDR1 MGHRA and CDR2 YSYEKL. This CDR3 region has 17 residues. V shed 0 bases, J shed 2 bases, and the junction held 6 bases outside the gene matches. DNA for the CDR3: TGCGCCAGCAGCCAAGATCCTAGCGGGGGCCCGCAAGAGACCCAGTACTTC. Amino acids: CASSQDPSGGPQETQYF.

The V call is TRBV5-1, the J call TRBJ2-7, with TRBD1 matching 9 bases. The CDR3 consists of 14 residues. With V trimmed by 4 bases and J by 5 bases, 7 bases remained unmatched. From germline, CDR1 is SGHRS and CDR2 YFSETQ. This chain's CDR3 is CASSPGTGRNEQYF. CDR3 sequence (DNA): TGCGCCAGCAGCCCCGGGACAGGGAGGAACGAGCAGTACTTC.

The J gene is TRBJ1-3, the V gene TRBV3-1; perhaps TRBD1 as D (5 bases). The CDR3 totals 16 residues. Germline CDR1 and CDR2: LGHDT and YNNKEL (reference sequence). The V and J ends lost 0 bases and 2 bases respectively, with 11 bases between them. CDR3 coding DNA: TGTGCCAGCAGCCAAGATGTGGCGGGGGCTGGAAACACCATATATTTT. Protein sequence: CASSQDVAGAGNTIYF.

This clonotype was picked up a small number of times. The chain employs TRBV5-1 and TRBJ2-7; D gene ambiguous. This CDR3 is 14 amino acids long. Trimming removed 4 bases from V and 4 bases from J, with 15 bases in between. Per germline, CDR1 SGHRS and CDR2 YFSETQ. For the CDR3, the DNA is TGCGCCAGCAGCCGACAACAGATCCCTTACGAGCAGTACTTC. This sequence encodes CASSRQQIPYEQYF. Combining the CDR3 with reference TRBV5-1 and TRBJ2-7 gives the whole variable domain KAGVTQTPRYLIKTRGQQVTLSCSPISGHRSVSWYQQTPGQGLQFLFEYFSETQRNKGNFPGRFSGRQFSNSRSEMNVSTLELGDSALYLCASSRQQIPYEQYFGPGTRLTVT.

About this clonotype: At one boundary the junction diverges from the germline segment, which might be a read error. This chain links TRBV5-1 with TRBJ2-2; no firm D call. The CDR3 is made up of 14 amino acids. CDR1 is SGHRS and CDR2 is YFSETQ in the germline V gene. The DNA for the CDR3 is TGCGCCAGAAGCTTGGGCTCGTCCACCGGGGAGCTGTTTTTT. Translated, it gives CARSLGSSTGELFF.

This chain connects TRBV5-1 to TRBJ2-7; no definite D call. This CDR3 contains 18 residues. Germline V lookup: CDR1 SGHRS, CDR2 YFSETQ. The V end lost 1 base, the J end lost 2 bases, and 22 bases lay between the germline ends. The CDR3 region has the DNA TGCGCCAGCAGCTTGTCCGGGTCTAGATTACACCGACCCTACGAGCAGTACTTC. Amino acids: CASSLSGSRLHRPYEQYF.